This T cell receptor (beta chain) was sequenced in a study of T cell clonality in common variable immunodeficiency. This clone appeared many times. The CDR3 goes on 3 residues after the read ends, and that part is filled in from the germline J gene. The CDR3 runs to 15 residues. V was trimmed by 0 bases and J by 5 bases, leaving 12 bases between them. CDR1 is KGHSH and CDR2 is LQKENI in the germline V gene. TCRdb's copy holds only in-frame clones and misses some; the assay was immunoSEQ multiplex PCR. Singletons are absent from the sample, which has tens of thousands of clones. J is TRBJ2-3 and V is TRBV18; no clear D gene. This receptor was taken from a person aged 18 to 75 in good health. The sample was peripheral blood mononuclear cells. CDR3 region: CASSPPARAGDTQYF. CDR3 bases read: TGTGCCAGCTCACCACCGGCAAGGGCTGGAGATACG.